The clone carrying this T cell receptor beta chain appeared once. This sample is drawn from a study of T cell responses to AZD1222 COVID-19 vaccine. Looked up from germline, CDR1 is SGHNT and CDR2 is YENEEA. This CDR3 has 15 amino acids. The V segment lost 4 bases and the J segment 2 bases; nucleotides outside the gene matches: 3. TCRdb's table, derived via immunoSEQ multiplex PCR, lists solely in-frame clones and lacks some. The top ten hold approximately 1.8% of the sample, which has 130,000 or so clones, 90% seen once. The sequencing used peripheral blood, collected on day 0 of AZD1222 vaccination. The chain joins TRBV11-3 to TRBJ2-1; TRBD2 agrees at 9 bases. The TCR was taken from an adult in good health. This chain's CDR3 is CASSSTSGPYNEQFF. CDR3 nucleotide sequence: TGTGCCAGCAGCTCGACTAGCGGACCCTACAATGAGCAGTTCTTC.